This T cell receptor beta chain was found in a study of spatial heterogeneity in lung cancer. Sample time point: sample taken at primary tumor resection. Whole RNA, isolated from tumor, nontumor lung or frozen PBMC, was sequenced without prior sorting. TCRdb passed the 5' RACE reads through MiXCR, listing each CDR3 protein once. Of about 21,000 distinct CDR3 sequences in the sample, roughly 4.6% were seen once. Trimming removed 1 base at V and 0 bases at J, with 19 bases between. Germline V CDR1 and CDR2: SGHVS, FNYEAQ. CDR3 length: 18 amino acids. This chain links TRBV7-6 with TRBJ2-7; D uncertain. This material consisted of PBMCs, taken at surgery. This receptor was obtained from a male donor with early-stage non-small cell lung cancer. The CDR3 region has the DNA TGTGCCAGCAGCTTAGACTCTCTGGTGGGCAGGAGCTCCTACGAGCAGTACTTC. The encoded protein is CASSLDSLVGRSSYEQYF.